This entry lists 27 T cell receptor beta chains sequenced from one sample in a study of blood T cell repertoires in COVID-19. Clones were sequenced by immunoSEQ multiplex PCR, and TCRdb holds only the in-frame ones, with some missing. This table has under 150,000 clones, around 87% appearing once. Sequenced sample: PBMCs or T cells enriched from blood (not recorded which). Source of these receptors: a woman in her 30s with acute COVID-19.

V is TRBV7-2 and J is TRBJ2-7; 10 bases fit TRBD1. V trimming: 5 bases; J trimming: 0 bases; junction bases outside the gene matches: 4. This CDR3 has 15 residues. Germline lookup yields CDR1 SGHTA and CDR2 FQGNSA. CDR3: CASSPRQGASYEQYF. CDR3 coding DNA: TGTGCCAGCAGCCCACGACAGGGGGCCTCCTACGAGCAGTACTTC.

The CDR3 DNA reads as TGCGCCAGCAGCCAAGATGACCTTAGCGGGCGTTCCTACAATGAGCAGTTCTTC. It yields the protein CASSQDDLSGRSYNEQFF. This sequence joins TRBV4-3 and TRBJ2-1; the match to TRBD2 covers 7 bases. The germline V gene encodes CDR1 LGHNA and CDR2 YSLEER. The CDR3 is made up of 18 amino acids. The J segment lost 1 base and the V segment lost 0 bases, leaving 9 bases of the junction unmatched.

The CDR3 DNA reads as TGTGCCAGCAGCGTAGTCGGAGTACCCGGCACAGATACGCAGTATTTT. This codes for CASSVVGVPGTDTQYF. The rearrangement joins TRBV9 to TRBJ2-3; D call uncertain. Trimming shortened V by 0 bases and J by 1 base, and 12 bases separated the two germline ends. Germline V gene sequence: CDR1 SGDLS, CDR2 YYNGEE. The CDR3 has 16 residues.

The chain joins TRBV27 to TRBJ1-1; D may be TRBD1 (6 bases). The CDR3 is 15 amino acids. Trimming took 8 bases from V and 4 from J, leaving 20 bases between them. CDR1 is MNHEY and CDR2 is SMNVEV in the germline V gene (reference sequence). The CDR3: CASGGKGVGGTEAFF. The CDR3 nucleotides read TGTGCCAGCGGGGGAAAGGGGGTAGGAGGCACTGAAGCTTTCTTT.

A remark on this clone: Distinct nucleotide sequences in the sample also encode this CDR3. This rearrangement joins TRBV5-1 to TRBJ2-7; 7 nucleotides align to TRBD1. V lost 2 bases to trimming and J lost 4 bases; unmatched junction nucleotides: 0. This CDR3 has 12 amino acids. Germline values: CDR1 SGHRS, CDR2 YFSETQ. DNA of the CDR3: TGCGCCAGCAGCTTACAGGGGTACGAGCAGTACTTC. Protein product: CASSLQGYEQYF. The whole variable domain, filled in from reference TRBV5-1 and TRBJ2-7, reads KAGVTQTPRYLIKTRGQQVTLSCSPISGHRSVSWYQQTPGQGLQFLFEYFSETQRNKGNFPGRFSGRQFSNSRSEMNVSTLELGDSALYLCASSLQGYEQYFGPGTRLTVT.

This chain links TRBV4-3 with TRBJ2-1; TRBD2 aligns across 9 bases. The CDR3 has 16 amino acids. Germline loops: CDR1 LGHNA, CDR2 YSLEER. The ends lost 0 bases at V and 7 bases at J; junction bases unmatched: 7. The CDR3 here is CASSQDWLAGWNEQFF. In DNA form, the CDR3 reads TGCGCCAGCAGCCAAGATTGGCTAGCGGGATGGAATGAGCAGTTCTTC.

The chain employs TRBV6-5 and TRBJ2-1; D remains ambiguous. Per the germline V gene, CDR1 is MNHEY and CDR2 is SVGAGI. The CDR3 consists of 15 residues. V was cut by 5 bases and J by 2 bases, with 13 bases left in between. CDR3 nucleotides: TGTGCCAGCAGTCCGACACCGCTAACCTACAATGAGCAGTTCTTC. This encodes CASSPTPLTYNEQFF.

The CDR3 here is CASSQDPAGGGWDIQYF. Written as DNA, the CDR3 is TGTGCCAGCAGCCAAGATCCAGCGGGAGGTGGTTGGGACATTCAGTACTTC. The rearrangement joins TRBV4-2 to TRBJ2-4; 9 bases are shared with TRBD2. There are 17 residues in the CDR3. In germline, CDR1 is LGHNA, CDR2 YNFKEQ. V was pared by 0 bases and J by 8 bases, with 11 bases of the junction left unmatched.

V is TRBV3-1 (or the pseudogene TRBV3-2) and J is TRBJ1-6, with 7 nucleotides matching TRBD1. Germline loops: CDR1 LGHDT, CDR2 YNNKEL (reference sequence). This CDR3 spans 13 amino acids. Germline trimming cut 5 bases from V and 9 bases from J; bases unmatched to any gene: 4. The CDR3: CASSTTGVSPLHF. The CDR3 bases are TGTGCCAGCAGCACTACAGGGGTTTCACCCCTCCACTTT.

V gene TRBV5-1 combines with J gene TRBJ2-7, with D perhaps matching TRBD2 (6 bases). V lost 0 bases, J lost 3 bases, and 13 bases lay in between. This CDR3 is 15 amino acids long. Germline CDR1 SGHRS, CDR2 YFSETQ. CDR3: CASSLERARGYEQYF. CDR3 in DNA: TGCGCCAGCAGCTTGGAGCGGGCTCGGGGCTACGAGCAGTACTTC.

The rearrangement links TRBV12-3 or TRBV12-4 to TRBJ2-7, with 7 bases lining up with TRBD1. The CDR3 is made up of 13 amino acids. V shed 5 bases and J 9 bases; nucleotides not matched to a gene: 10. The CDR3 sequence: CASSPGQGDGQYF. For the CDR3, the DNA is TGTGCCAGCAGTCCCGGGCAGGGGGACGGGCAGTACTTC.

This clone was seen a few times. J is TRBJ2-1 and V is TRBV28; 8 positions match TRBD2. Trimming removed 6 bases from V and 2 bases from J; junction bases left unmatched: 18. This CDR3 is 19 amino acids long. From germline, CDR1 is MDHEN and CDR2 SYDVKM. In DNA, the CDR3 is TGTGCCAGCAGACAGGTTTACGTTAGGACTAGCAAACCCTACAATGAGCAGTTCTTC. This encodes CASRQVYVRTSKPYNEQFF.

The chain employs TRBV12-3 or TRBV12-4 and TRBJ2-3; D remains unclear. This CDR3 is 12 amino acids long. Trimming left V 4 bases short and J 2 bases short, with 4 bases between. The CDR3 here is CASSSNTDTQYF. CDR3 sequence (DNA): TGTGCCAGCAGTTCAAACACAGATACGCAGTATTTT.

The V gene is TRBV28, the J gene TRBJ1-4, with 11 bases that match TRBD1. Trimming removed 5 bases from V and 12 bases from J; junction bases left unmatched: 14. Germline CDR1 MDHEN, CDR2 SYDVKM. The CDR3 is 16 residues long. CDR3 bases: TGTGCCAGCAGTCAACCGGGACAGGGGGTATTTAGTCAACTGTTTTTT. Its translation is CASSQPGQGVFSQLFF.

This clone showed up just once. A read error is possible here, since a much larger clone lies one base away. This chain connects TRBV28 to TRBJ1-3; perhaps TRBD1 as D (6 bases). Germline V CDR1 and CDR2: MDHEN, SYDVKM. Trimming removed 8 bases from V and 0 bases from J, with 8 bases in between. The CDR3 has 13 amino acids. The CDR3 sequence: CASGQSSGNTIYF. In DNA form, the CDR3 reads TGTGCCAGCGGACAGAGCTCTGGAAACACCATATATTTT.

The rearrangement uses TRBV18 and TRBJ2-7; D possibly corresponds to TRBD2 (5 bases). The CDR3 totals 14 residues. Trimming took 3 bases from V and 7 from J, leaving 16 bases between them. Looked up from germline, CDR1 is KGHSH and CDR2 is LQKENI. CDR3 amino acids: CASSPNTGPGEQYF. The DNA for the CDR3 is TGTGCCAGCTCACCGAACACTGGGCCGGGGGAGCAGTACTTC.

In nucleotides, the CDR3 is TGTGCCAGCAGCCCAACTAGCGTAAGCTCCTACAATGAGCAGTTCTTC. Protein product: CASSPTSVSSYNEQFF. This rearrangement joins TRBV4-2 to TRBJ2-1; TRBD2 agrees at 7 bases. J gave up 0 bases and V 4 bases, and 6 bases lay outside the gene matches. The CDR3 contains 16 residues. CDR1 is LGHNA, CDR2 YNFKEQ, per germline.

This chain connects TRBV20-1 to TRBJ2-4; D not resolved. V lost 3 bases and J lost 7, with 13 bases in between. Germline CDR1 reads DFQATT; CDR2 reads SNEGSKA (reference sequence). The CDR3 has 13 residues. The CDR3 DNA follows: TGCAGTGCTAGTGTCACCGATGCGAACATTCAGTACTTC. It translates to CSASVTDANIQYF.

J is TRBJ1-1 and V is TRBV4-1; no reliable D call. Germline V gene data show CDR1 as MGHRA and CDR2 as YSYEKL. The germline V and J ends were trimmed by 0 bases and 11 bases, with 13 bases remaining between them. CDR3 length equals 13 residues. CDR3: CASSQERAGGAFF. In DNA form, the CDR3 reads TGCGCCAGCAGCCAAGAGAGGGCAGGAGGGGCTTTCTTT.

The genes are TRBV27 and TRBJ2-6; TRBD2 agrees at 9 bases. Germline V gene lookup returns CDR1 MNHEY and CDR2 SMNVEV (reference sequence). CDR3 length: 17 amino acids. Germline trimming cut 3 bases from V and 0 bases from J; bases unmatched to any gene: 3. The CDR3 sequence is CASSFETSGSGANVLTF. The CDR3 bases are TGTGCCAGCAGTTTTGAGACTAGCGGCTCTGGGGCCAACGTCCTGACTTTC.

V usage is TRBV4-3 and J usage is TRBJ2-3; 9 bases map to TRBD2. The trim removed 1 base at V and 2 bases at J, leaving 10 bases unmatched. Germline assignment: CDR1 LGHNA and CDR2 YSLEER. This CDR3 has 18 amino acids. This CDR3 reads CASSQAASGMRFTDTQYF. CDR3 nucleotides: TGCGCCAGCAGCCAAGCTGCTAGCGGGATGAGATTCACAGATACGCAGTATTTT.

This chain connects TRBV29-1 to TRBJ2-1; the D gene is possibly TRBD2 (6 bases). CDR1 is SQVTM and CDR2 is ANQGSEA in the germline V gene. The V end lost 6 bases, the J end lost 2 bases, and 11 bases lay between the germline ends. The CDR3 totals 13 residues. The CDR3: CSVSSGTYNEQFF. CDR3 sequence (DNA): TGCAGCGTCAGTAGCGGTACCTACAATGAGCAGTTCTTC.

This clone appeared once. V gene TRBV19 combines with J gene TRBJ2-3, with D possibly being TRBD1 (6 bases). The V gene's germline CDR1 is LNHDA and CDR2 SQIVND (reference sequence). V was cut by 7 bases and J by 3 bases, with 14 bases left in between. The CDR3 consists of 14 residues. CDR3 residues: CASTALGATDTQYF. The CDR3 nucleotides read TGTGCCAGTACGGCCCTGGGGGCAACAGATACGCAGTATTTT.

This chain uses TRBV16 with TRBJ1-2; D is unresolved. The CDR3 consists of 13 residues. V was clipped by 4 bases and J by 4 bases, with 10 bases between them. In germline, CDR1 is KGHSY, CDR2 FQNENV. This chain's CDR3 is CASSPPQSYGYTF. In DNA, the CDR3 is TGTGCCAGCAGCCCGCCACAGTCCTATGGCTACACCTTC.

This clone was detected only once. The V call is TRBV7-9, the J call TRBJ2-7, with 8 bases aligning to TRBD2. In germline, CDR1 is SEHNR, CDR2 FQNEAQ (reference sequence). V shed 5 bases and J 4 bases; nucleotides not matched to a gene: 10. The CDR3 contains 15 residues. The CDR3 DNA sequence: TGTGCCAGCAGCCCCTTCCGCGGGAGGTCGTACGAGCAGTACTTC. It translates to CASSPFRGRSYEQYF.

The V and J genes are TRBV2 and TRBJ1-2, with 7 bases that match TRBD1. CDR3 size: 14 residues. The V and J ends lost 1 base and 4 bases, in that order; junction bases with no gene match: 3. Germline CDR1 SNHLY, CDR2 FYNNEI. The DNA for the CDR3 is TGTGCCAGCAGTGAAGAGGGACAGATCTATGGCTACACCTTC. Residues: CASSEEGQIYGYTF. Full variable domain (rest looked up from reference TRBV2 and TRBJ1-2): EPEVTQTPSHQVTQMGQEVILRCVPISNHLYFYWYRQILGQKVEFLVSFYNNEISEKSEIFDDQFSVERPDGSNFTLKIRSTKLEDSAMYFCASSEEGQIYGYTFGSGTRLTVV.

The genes are TRBV28 and TRBJ1-5; 10 positions agree with TRBD1. Trimming at V came to 7 bases and at J to 2 bases, leaving 8 bases not matched to a gene. Germline V lookup: CDR1 MDHEN, CDR2 SYDVKM. The CDR3 sequence is 16 residues long. The CDR3 loop reads CASTAIGTGGNQPQHF. The CDR3 nucleotides read TGTGCCAGCACTGCTATCGGGACAGGGGGCAATCAGCCCCAGCATTTT.